The TCR beta chain under discussion was sequenced for a study of T cell responses to AZD1222 COVID-19 vaccine. Background on the study: Pooled together were second doses at about 4 or about 12 weeks. Findings of the study overall: Mostly white British, mostly female donors; authors suggested clonal diversity may be underestimated.

There are 13 residues in the CDR3. Trimming cost V 3 bases and J 7 bases; bases outside gene matches: 3. CDR1 is LNHDA and CDR2 is SQIVND in the germline V gene (reference sequence). On this clone itself: No antigen is known for it.

Repertoires were generated with immunoSEQ multiplex PCR, while TCRdb's copy carries only in-frame clones and drops some. The profile covers some 140,000 clones, with roughly 80% appearing a single time and 4.1% taken by the ten largest. Sequences were derived from peripheral blood, sampled on day 0 of AZD1222 vaccination. The clonotype comes from an adult in good health. The rearrangement links TRBV19 to TRBJ1-5, with 7 bases lining up with TRBD1. CDR3 coding DNA: TGTGCCAGTAGTATGGGACAGATGCAGCCCCAGCATTTT. Amino acid sequence: CASSMGQMQPQHF. Full variable domain (remainder filled in from reference TRBV19 and TRBJ1-5): DGGITQSPKYLFRKEGQNVTLSCEQNLNHDAMYWYRQDPGQGLRLIYYSQIVNDFQKGDIAEGYSVSREKKESFPLTVTSAQKNPTAFYLCASSMGQMQPQHFGDGTRLSIL.